The clone carrying this T cell receptor (beta chain) occurred a few times. Its antigen is currently unknown. This sample stems from a study of blood T cells in healthy people across ages. Study-level points and caveats: Relative to aged donors, long-lived donors carried more naive CD4+ cells and displayed higher diversity. Per million T cells, TCR beta diversity dropped roughly linearly as age increased. TCR beta diversity tracked closely with naive T cell percentage.

A second roughly 7 to 11 cycle PCR used barcoded and J-beta primers. The template-switch adaptor was a 5' adaptor with 12 random nucleotides. It tagged each cDNA molecule. TCRdb reanalysed the 5' RACE reads using MiXCR and keeps one entry per CDR3 protein. The data show hundreds of thousands of distinct CDR3 sequences, around half seen once. The sequenced material came from blood. This TCR was recovered from a man at least 80 years old in good health.

The CDR3 protein is CSGGQGSTDTQYF. CDR3 nucleotide sequence: TGCAGCGGGGGACAGGGTTCCACAGATACGCAGTATTTT. The chain employs TRBV29-1 and TRBJ2-3; 9 bases are shared with TRBD1. CDR1 SQVTM and CDR2 ANQGSEA come from the germline V gene. The trim removed 7 bases at V and 2 bases at J, leaving 4 bases unmatched. The CDR3 is made up of 13 amino acids.